These 18 T cell receptor beta chains originate from one sample sequenced in a study of blood T cell repertoires in COVID-19. Libraries were prepared by immunoSEQ multiplex PCR; TCRdb keeps only in-frame clonotypes and omits some of them. The profile shows about 87,000 clones, about 83% of them singletons. The sample comprised peripheral blood. Receptors originate from a woman aged 55-75 years with acute or convalescent COVID-19.

This chain uses TRBV4-2 with TRBJ1-2; no clear D gene. The CDR3 loop spans 16 amino acids. V was cut by 0 bases and J by 0 bases, with 11 bases left in between. Germline V lookup: CDR1 LGHNA, CDR2 YNFKEQ. The CDR3, as DNA: TGTGCCAGCAGCCAAGATGATCAGGTAGCTAACTATGGCTACACCTTC. This codes for CASSQDDQVANYGYTF.

This rearrangement joins TRBV13 to TRBJ2-1, with 14 bases fitting TRBD2. After removal of 5 bases from V and 9 bases from J, the junction contained 15 bases not matched to a gene. The CDR3 runs 18 residues. CDR1 is PRHDT, CDR2 FYEKMQ, per germline (reference sequence). The CDR3: CASSPWGGLAGVVGEQFF. The DNA of the CDR3 is TGTGCCAGCAGCCCCTGGGGGGGACTAGCGGGAGTGGTAGGTGAGCAGTTCTTC.

The V and J genes are TRBV30 and TRBJ1-1; D unclear. This CDR3 region has 12 residues. V lost 4 bases, J lost 1 base, and 7 bases lay in between. Germline assignment: CDR1 GTSNPN and CDR2 SVGIG (reference sequence). CDR3 protein: CAWIRGNTEAFF. CDR3 nucleotide sequence: TGTGCCTGGATTCGGGGGAACACTGAAGCTTTCTTT.

This chain joins TRBV7-8 and TRBJ2-3, with 14 bases aligning to TRBD2. V shed 2 bases, J shed 3 bases, and the junction held 4 bases outside the gene matches. The V gene's germline CDR1 is SGHVS and CDR2 FQNEAQ. The CDR3 contains 17 residues. The CDR3 nucleotides read TGTGCCAGCAGCTTAAAGGGACTAGCGGGAGTAACAGATACGCAGTATTTT. It translates to CASSLKGLAGVTDTQYF.

The rearrangement joins TRBV30 to TRBJ1-2; D may be TRBD1 (6 bases). Trimming took 0 bases from V and 4 from J, leaving 15 bases between them. The CDR3 covers 15 residues. In germline, CDR1 is GTSNPN, CDR2 SVGIG (reference sequence). The CDR3 protein is CAWSVQGTPGYGYTF. CDR3 bases: TGTGCCTGGAGTGTACAGGGTACCCCTGGCTATGGCTACACCTTC.

The chain couples TRBV6-5 to TRBJ1-2; D is perhaps TRBD1 (6 bases). The germline V gene encodes CDR1 MNHEY and CDR2 SVGAGI. The CDR3 extends over 14 amino acids. The V end lost 8 bases, the J end lost 1 base, and 14 bases lay between the germline ends. The CDR3 DNA is TGTGCCAGCGCTCAGGGGACCTTTAACTATGGCTACACCTTC. This gives the protein CASAQGTFNYGYTF.

J is TRBJ2-3 and V is TRBV3-1 (or the pseudogene TRBV3-2); 7 bases match TRBD1. The trim removed 8 bases at V and 0 bases at J, leaving 11 bases unmatched. Germline-derived CDR1 and CDR2 are LGHDT and YNNKEL (reference sequence). CDR3 length: 16 residues. This CDR3 is CASAYRTGLSTDTQYF. The CDR3 bases are TGTGCCAGCGCTTACCGGACAGGACTTAGCACAGATACGCAGTATTTT.

The chain carries TRBV25-1 and TRBJ1-3; no reliable D call. The CDR3 has 14 residues. The germline gives CDR1 MGHDK, CDR2 SYGVNS. The V gene lost 5 bases and the J gene lost 0 bases, with 8 bases spanning the gap. CDR3 nucleotides: TGTGCCAGCAGTCGCCGAGCCTCTGGAAACACCATATATTTT. Residues: CASSRRASGNTIYF. Based on the CDR3 plus reference TRBV25-1 and TRBJ1-3, the full variable domain is EADIYQTPRYLVIGTGKKITLECSQTMGHDKMYWYQQDPGMELHLIHYSYGVNSTEKGDLSSESTVSRIRTEHFPLTLESARPSHTSQYLCASSRRASGNTIYFGEGSWLTVV.

V gene TRBV6-5 combines with J gene TRBJ1-2; 8 bases fit TRBD1. CDR1 and CDR2 from the germline V gene are MNHEY and SVGAGI. This CDR3 has 14 residues. The V segment lost 6 bases and the J segment 7 bases; nucleotides outside the gene matches: 10. The CDR3 nucleotides are TGTGCCAGCAGACCGGACAGGGAGGTCGGTGGCTACACCTTC. It specifies CASRPDREVGGYTF.

The chain links TRBV6-5 to TRBJ2-5; possible D gene TRBD2, 7 bases. V lost 8 bases to trimming and J lost 4 bases, with 11 bases between them. Per germline, CDR1 MNHEY and CDR2 SVGAGI. This CDR3 has 12 amino acids. The CDR3 nucleotides are TGTGCCAGCGGGGGGGCCGGAGAGACCCAGTACTTC. This sequence encodes CASGGAGETQYF.

The genes are TRBV3-1 (or the pseudogene TRBV3-2) and TRBJ1-6; 8 positions match TRBD1. After removal of 3 bases from V and 10 bases from J, the junction contained 8 bases not matched to a gene. From germline, CDR1 is LGHDT and CDR2 YNNKEL (reference sequence). The CDR3 runs to 15 residues. The CDR3 spells CASSQTGTGDSPLHF. The CDR3 DNA is TGTGCCAGCAGCCAGACCGGGACAGGAGACTCACCCCTCCACTTT.

V usage is TRBV7-6 and J usage is TRBJ2-2; 11 bases line up with TRBD2. There are 17 residues in the CDR3. CDR1 is SGHVS and CDR2 is FNYEAQ in the germline V gene. The J segment lost 1 base and the V segment lost 8 bases, leaving 9 bases of the junction unmatched. The CDR3 DNA follows: TGTGCCAGCGCCCTGACTAGCGGGATGAGGAACACCGGGGAGCTGTTTTTT. Translation: CASALTSGMRNTGELFF.

The chain joins TRBV5-1 to TRBJ2-1; 8 positions match TRBD1. From germline, CDR1 is SGHRS and CDR2 YFSETQ. This CDR3 comprises 16 residues. V lost 1 base and J lost 5; bases outside the gene matches: 8. CDR3 nucleotide sequence: TGCGCCAGCAGCTTGCTTATCTCGGACAGGGACAATGAGCAGTTCTTC. Translating it yields CASSLLISDRDNEQFF.

J is TRBJ2-5 and V is TRBV25-1, with TRBD1 matching over 8 bases. V shed 4 bases, J shed 5 bases, and the junction held 6 bases outside the gene matches. The CDR3 is 14 amino acids. Germline CDR1 MGHDK, CDR2 SYGVNS. The CDR3 coding sequence is TGTGCCAGCAGTGGCAGGACAGGGACGGAGACCCAGTACTTC. Translation gives CASSGRTGTETQYF.

CDR3 bases: TGTGCCAGCAGCTTGTGGCGGGGGAGCTCCTACGAGCAGTACTTC. It translates to CASSLWRGSSYEQYF. This sequence joins TRBV5-6 and TRBJ2-7, with 7 bases matching TRBD2. Trimming cost V 1 base and J 0 bases; bases outside gene matches: 4. Looked up from germline, CDR1 is SGHDT and CDR2 is YYEEEE. The CDR3 extends over 15 amino acids. The complete variable domain, with remaining parts taken from reference TRBV5-6 and TRBJ2-7, reads DAGVTQSPTHLIKTRGQQVTLRCSPKSGHDTVSWYQQALGQGPQFIFQYYEEEERQRGNFPDRFSGHQFPNYSSELNVNALLLGDSALYLCASSLWRGSSYEQYFGPGTRLTVT.

The J gene is TRBJ1-3, the V gene TRBV5-1, with 9 bases that match TRBD1. V was clipped by 4 bases and J by 1 base; unmatched bases: 9. CDR3 length equals 17 residues. Germline assignment: CDR1 SGHRS and CDR2 YFSETQ. The CDR3 DNA follows: TGCGCCAGCAGCCCCTCGACAGGGGGGTTTTCTGGAAACACCATATATTTT. It encodes CASSPSTGGFSGNTIYF.

This clone occurred once. This chain connects TRBV2 to TRBJ1-2; D remains ambiguous. This CDR3 spans 11 amino acids. V lost 2 bases to trimming and J lost 4 bases, with 2 bases between them. Germline values: CDR1 SNHLY, CDR2 FYNNEI. In DNA, the CDR3 is TGTGCCAGCAGTGAACGCTATGGCTACACCTTC. Residues: CASSERYGYTF.

The CDR3 protein is CASSVGDTSYEQYF. CDR3 bases: TGTGCCAGCAGCGTAGGGGACACTTCCTACGAGCAGTACTTC. V and J are TRBV9 and TRBJ2-7; possibly TRBD1 for D (6 bases). V lost 0 bases and J 1 base, leaving 8 bases between the germline ends. CDR1 and CDR2 (germline): SGDLS, YYNGEE. The CDR3 is 14 amino acids.